The rows below give T cell receptor beta chains drawn from one sample of a study of CD8+CD57+ T cells in acquired aplastic anemia. TCRdb called the reads again in MiXCR, with one record for every CDR3 protein. This sample has some 180,000 distinct CDR3 sequences, with roughly 63% found just once. The sequencing input was sorted CD4+, CD8+, or CD8+CD57+ T cells (not recorded which) from PBMCs. The receptors come from a human donor with aplastic anemia. Each CDR3 is given with its conserved first and last residue. The D gene is left open where the match is weak. Size is stated for part of the rows, as once, few or many counts, or as a class when the clone is expanded.

D gene: -; clone size: -; J gene: TRBJ1-1; V gene: TRBV10-3; CDR3 protein: CAISEFQETRPAFF; CDR3 DNA: TGTGCCATCAGTGAGTTTCAGGAGACGAGGCCGGCTTTCTTT
D gene: TRBD2; clone size: once; J gene: TRBJ2-1; V gene: TRBV2; CDR3 protein: CATKSGGQYNEQFF; CDR3 DNA: TGTGCCACAAAAAGCGGGGGGCAATACAATGAGCAGTTCTTC
D gene: -; clone size: many; J gene: TRBJ2-2; V gene: TRBV12-3/TRBV12-4; CDR3 protein: CASSLSLGGTGELFF; CDR3 DNA: TGTGCCAGCAGTTTAAGTCTAGGGGGAACCGGGGAGCTGTTTTTT
D gene: -; clone size: once; J gene: TRBJ1-1; V gene: TRBV12-3/TRBV12-4; CDR3 protein: CASSFFESRQAFF; CDR3 DNA: TGTGCCAGCAGTTTCTTCGAGTCCAGGCAAGCTTTCTTT
D gene: -; clone size: many; J gene: TRBJ2-7; V gene: TRBV6-5; CDR3 protein: CASSYSGEGYYEQYF; CDR3 DNA: TGTGCCAGCAGTTACTCGGGAGAGGGTTACTACGAGCAGTACTTC
D gene: -; clone size: -; J gene: TRBJ1-2; V gene: TRBV14; CDR3 protein: CASSQGVFGYTF; CDR3 DNA: TGTGCCAGCAGCCAAGGCGTCTTTGGCTACACCTTC
D gene: -; clone size: many; J gene: TRBJ1-1; V gene: TRBV5-1; CDR3 protein: CASSSPETEMNTEAFF; CDR3 DNA: TGCGCCAGCAGCTCGCCCGAGACAGAAATGAACACTGAAGCTTTCTTT
D gene: TRBD2; clone size: many; J gene: TRBJ2-2; V gene: TRBV29-1; CDR3 protein: CSVEAGEYTGELFF; CDR3 DNA: TGCAGCGTTGAGGCGGGGGAGTACACCGGGGAGCTGTTTTTT
D gene: -; clone size: -; J gene: TRBJ2-7; V gene: TRBV2; CDR3 protein: CAKQGRDYEQYF; CDR3 DNA: TGTGCCAAACAGGGCAGGGACTACGAGCAGTACTTC
D gene: -; clone size: many; J gene: TRBJ2-1; V gene: TRBV2; CDR3 protein: CASRNQHLGQYNEQFF; CDR3 DNA: TGTGCCAGCAGGAACCAACATTTAGGACAGTACAATGAGCAGTTCTTC
D gene: TRBD2; clone size: -; J gene: TRBJ2-7; V gene: TRBV7-9; CDR3 protein: CASSLSGRAGEQYF; CDR3 DNA: TGTGCCAGCAGCCTTAGCGGGAGGGCCGGTGAGCAGTACTTC
D gene: -; clone size: once; J gene: TRBJ1-3; V gene: TRBV7-9; CDR3 protein: CASSFGEDTIYF; CDR3 DNA: TGTGCCAGCAGCTTTGGTGAAGACACCATATATTTT
D gene: -; clone size: -; J gene: TRBJ1-5; V gene: TRBV7-6; CDR3 protein: CASSPQDF; CDR3 DNA: TGTGCCAGCAGCCCGCAGGATTTT
D gene: -; clone size: -; J gene: TRBJ2-7; V gene: TRBV19; CDR3 protein: CASSIGGAVYEQYF; CDR3 DNA: TGTGCCAGTAGTATAGGGGGGGCCGTCTACGAGCAGTACTTC
D gene: -; clone size: -; J gene: TRBJ1-2; V gene: TRBV12-3/TRBV12-4; CDR3 protein: CASSEASRYYGYTF; CDR3 DNA: TGTGCCAGCAGTGAAGCGTCCAGGTACTATGGCTACACCTTC
D gene: -; clone size: -; J gene: TRBJ2-6; V gene: TRBV10-2; CDR3 protein: CASSEEKYSGANVLTF; CDR3 DNA: TGCGCCAGCAGTGAGGAGAAGTACTCTGGGGCCAACGTCCTGACTTTC
D gene: TRBD1; clone size: -; J gene: TRBJ2-2; V gene: TRBV5-4; CDR3 protein: CASSLETGYTGELFF; CDR3 DNA: TGTGCCAGCAGCTTGGAGACAGGGTACACCGGGGAGCTGTTTTTT
D gene: -; clone size: many; J gene: TRBJ2-1; V gene: TRBV5-4; CDR3 protein: CASYELDEQFF; CDR3 DNA: TGTGCCAGCTATGAGTTGGATGAGCAGTTCTTC
D gene: -; clone size: once; J gene: TRBJ2-1; V gene: TRBV10-3; CDR3 protein: CAILTSSQDNEQFF; CDR3 DNA: TGTGCCATCCTAACTAGCAGCCAAGACAATGAGCAGTTCTTC
D gene: -; clone size: -; J gene: TRBJ2-3; V gene: TRBV7-9; CDR3 protein: CASSFLTRGDTQYF; CDR3 DNA: TGTGCCAGCAGCTTTCTTACCAGGGGAGATACGCAGTATTTT
D gene: TRBD2; clone size: -; J gene: TRBJ2-3; V gene: TRBV7-2; CDR3 protein: CASSLRGAKDSQYF; CDR3 DNA: TGTGCCAGCAGCTTGCGGGGGGCGAAAGATTCGCAGTATTTT
D gene: TRBD1; clone size: -; J gene: TRBJ2-7; V gene: TRBV24-1; CDR3 protein: CATSKPSGGGSYEQYF; CDR3 DNA: TGTGCCACCAGCAAACCGTCAGGGGGTGGGTCGTACGAGCAGTACTTC
D gene: -; clone size: few; J gene: TRBJ1-6; V gene: TRBV10-3; CDR3 protein: CAISAQPNSPLHF; CDR3 DNA: TGTGCCATCAGTGCACAGCCTAATTCACCCCTCCACTTT
D gene: -; clone size: many; J gene: TRBJ2-7; V gene: TRBV9; CDR3 protein: CASSPRTASYEQYF; CDR3 DNA: TGTGCCAGCAGCCCCCGGACAGCGTCCTACGAGCAGTACTTC
D gene: -; clone size: -; J gene: TRBJ2-5; V gene: TRBV10-1; CDR3 protein: CASSESGPGETQYF; CDR3 DNA: TGCGCCAGCAGTGAATCAGGGCCTGGGGAGACCCAGTACTTC
D gene: -; clone size: -; J gene: TRBJ1-1; V gene: TRBV25-1; CDR3 protein: CASYGGREAFF; CDR3 DNA: TGTGCCAGCTACGGGGGAAGGGAAGCTTTCTTT
D gene: -; clone size: -; J gene: TRBJ1-5; V gene: TRBV5-1; CDR3 protein: CASSPIPQHF; CDR3 DNA: TGCGCCAGCAGCCCCATACCCCAGCATTTT
D gene: TRBD2; clone size: -; J gene: TRBJ2-5; V gene: TRBV20-1; CDR3 protein: CSARVTSGRASRETQYF; CDR3 DNA: TGCAGTGCTAGAGTTACTAGCGGGAGGGCCTCAAGGGAGACCCAGTACTTC
D gene: TRBD1; clone size: -; J gene: TRBJ1-4; V gene: TRBV5-5; CDR3 protein: CASSLEGARSEKLFF; CDR3 DNA: TGTGCCAGCAGCTTGGAGGGGGCGCGATCAGAAAAACTGTTTTTT
D gene: -; clone size: -; J gene: TRBJ2-7; V gene: TRBV2; CDR3 protein: CASRTSDYEQYF; CDR3 DNA: TGTGCCAGCAGAACGTCGGACTACGAGCAGTACTTC
D gene: TRBD1; clone size: -; J gene: TRBJ1-1; V gene: TRBV19; CDR3 protein: CASSAQGSGTEAFF; CDR3 DNA: TGTGCCAGTAGTGCACAGGGGTCGGGAACTGAAGCTTTCTTT
D gene: -; clone size: -; J gene: TRBJ2-3; V gene: TRBV20-1; CDR3 protein: CSAHHWGDSTDTQYF; CDR3 DNA: TGCAGTGCTCACCACTGGGGGGATAGCACAGATACGCAGTATTTT
D gene: -; clone size: -; J gene: TRBJ2-5; V gene: TRBV7-2; CDR3 protein: CASSLGWETQYF; CDR3 DNA: TGTGCCAGCAGCTTAGGTTGGGAGACCCAGTACTTC
D gene: -; clone size: -; J gene: TRBJ1-1; V gene: TRBV10-3; CDR3 protein: CAISRDTEAFF; CDR3 DNA: TGTGCCATCAGTCGTGACACTGAAGCTTTCTTT
D gene: TRBD1; clone size: -; J gene: TRBJ2-7; V gene: TRBV20-1; CDR3 protein: CSARVGQGPYEQYF; CDR3 DNA: TGCAGTGCTAGAGTGGGACAGGGGCCCTACGAGCAGTACTTC
D gene: -; clone size: once; J gene: TRBJ1-1; V gene: TRBV20-1; CDR3 protein: CSARPQNTEAFF; CDR3 DNA: TGCAGTGCTAGACCCCAGAACACTGAAGCTTTCTTT
D gene: -; clone size: many; J gene: TRBJ2-1; V gene: TRBV9; CDR3 protein: CASSGAGVSYNEQFF; CDR3 DNA: TGTGCCAGCAGCGGTGCAGGGGTCTCCTACAATGAGCAGTTCTTC
D gene: TRBD2; clone size: -; J gene: TRBJ2-2; V gene: TRBV7-2; CDR3 protein: CASSGRSGRVAGELFF; CDR3 DNA: TGTGCCAGCAGCGGACGTAGCGGGAGGGTCGCCGGGGAGCTGTTTTTT
D gene: TRBD2; clone size: -; J gene: TRBJ2-3; V gene: TRBV20-1; CDR3 protein: CSALLAPMGDTQYF; CDR3 DNA: TGCAGTGCCCTACTAGCGCCAATGGGGGATACGCAGTATTTT
D gene: -; clone size: -; J gene: TRBJ2-7; V gene: TRBV12-3/TRBV12-4; CDR3 protein: CASSPLTGTYEQYF; CDR3 DNA: TGTGCCAGCAGTCCATTAACAGGAACCTACGAGCAGTACTTC
D gene: TRBD1; clone size: -; J gene: TRBJ2-7; V gene: TRBV20-1; CDR3 protein: CSAPAPGQGAGEQYF; CDR3 DNA: TGCAGTGCCCCAGCACCGGGACAGGGGGCAGGCGAGCAGTACTTC
D gene: TRBD1; clone size: -; J gene: TRBJ1-4; V gene: TRBV7-7; CDR3 protein: CASSLATGTGPNNEKVFF; CDR3 DNA: TGTGCTAGCAGCTTAGCCACAGGGACAGGCCCTAACAATGAAAAAGTGTTTTTT
D gene: -; clone size: -; J gene: TRBJ2-1; V gene: TRBV5-1; CDR3 protein: CASSWGTTEQFF; CDR3 DNA: TGCGCCAGCAGCTGGGGGACAACTGAGCAGTTCTTC
D gene: -; clone size: -; J gene: TRBJ1-2; V gene: TRBV7-4; CDR3 protein: CASSSELANYGYTF; CDR3 DNA: TGTGCCAGCAGCTCAGAATTAGCTAATTATGGCTACACCTTC
D gene: -; clone size: -; J gene: TRBJ2-3; V gene: TRBV15; CDR3 protein: CATSRVEGPREVTQYF; CDR3 DNA: TGTGCCACCAGCAGAGTCGAGGGGCCACGAGAGGTTACGCAGTATTTT
D gene: TRBD1; clone size: few; J gene: TRBJ1-3; V gene: TRBV2; CDR3 protein: CASSVPGQGTGNTIYF; CDR3 DNA: TGTGCCAGCAGCGTACCGGGACAGGGGACTGGAAACACCATATATTTT
D gene: -; clone size: -; J gene: TRBJ1-1; V gene: TRBV10-1; CDR3 protein: CASSQTGNTEAFF; CDR3 DNA: TGCGCCAGCAGCCAGACAGGGAACACTGAAGCTTTCTTT
D gene: TRBD1; clone size: -; J gene: TRBJ2-4; V gene: TRBV7-9; CDR3 protein: CASSSQTGGQGYIQYF; CDR3 DNA: TGTGCCAGCAGCTCCCAGACAGGGGGACAGGGATACATTCAGTACTTC
D gene: TRBD1; clone size: once; J gene: TRBJ2-3; V gene: TRBV12-3/TRBV12-4; CDR3 protein: CASRGQGTDTQYF; CDR3 DNA: TGTGCCAGCAGGGGACAGGGCACAGATACGCAGTATTTT
D gene: TRBD1; clone size: -; J gene: TRBJ1-1; V gene: TRBV13; CDR3 protein: CASSNGAGGIEAFF; CDR3 DNA: TGTGCCAGCAGCAACGGAGCAGGGGGCATTGAAGCTTTCTTT
D gene: -; clone size: -; J gene: TRBJ2-7; V gene: TRBV19; CDR3 protein: CATTPSNMGEQYF; CDR3 DNA: TGTGCCACGACTCCCTCGAATATGGGCGAGCAGTACTTC
D gene: TRBD1; clone size: -; J gene: TRBJ2-3; V gene: TRBV27; CDR3 protein: CASSDGTGSPDTQYF; CDR3 DNA: TGTGCCAGCAGTGACGGGACAGGGAGTCCAGATACGCAGTATTTT
D gene: TRBD2; clone size: -; J gene: TRBJ2-7; V gene: TRBV2; CDR3 protein: CASGGLAGSYEQYF; CDR3 DNA: TGTGCCAGCGGCGGACTAGCGGGATCTTACGAGCAGTACTTC
D gene: -; clone size: many; J gene: TRBJ2-3; V gene: TRBV12-3/TRBV12-4; CDR3 protein: CASSFALTDTQYF; CDR3 DNA: TGTGCCAGCAGTTTCGCCCTCACAGATACGCAGTATTTT
D gene: -; clone size: -; J gene: TRBJ1-1; V gene: TRBV15; CDR3 protein: CATSSSDRRGTEAFF; CDR3 DNA: TGTGCCACCAGCAGTTCAGACCGGCGGGGCACTGAAGCTTTCTTT
D gene: -; clone size: once; J gene: TRBJ2-2; V gene: TRBV24-1; CDR3 protein: CATSDNLTPGELFF; CDR3 DNA: TGTGCCACCAGTGATAACCTAACACCGGGAGAGCTGTTTTTT
D gene: -; clone size: many; J gene: TRBJ1-2; V gene: TRBV9; CDR3 protein: CASSVGGDYGYTF; CDR3 DNA: TGTGCCAGCAGCGTAGGAGGGGACTATGGCTACACCTTC